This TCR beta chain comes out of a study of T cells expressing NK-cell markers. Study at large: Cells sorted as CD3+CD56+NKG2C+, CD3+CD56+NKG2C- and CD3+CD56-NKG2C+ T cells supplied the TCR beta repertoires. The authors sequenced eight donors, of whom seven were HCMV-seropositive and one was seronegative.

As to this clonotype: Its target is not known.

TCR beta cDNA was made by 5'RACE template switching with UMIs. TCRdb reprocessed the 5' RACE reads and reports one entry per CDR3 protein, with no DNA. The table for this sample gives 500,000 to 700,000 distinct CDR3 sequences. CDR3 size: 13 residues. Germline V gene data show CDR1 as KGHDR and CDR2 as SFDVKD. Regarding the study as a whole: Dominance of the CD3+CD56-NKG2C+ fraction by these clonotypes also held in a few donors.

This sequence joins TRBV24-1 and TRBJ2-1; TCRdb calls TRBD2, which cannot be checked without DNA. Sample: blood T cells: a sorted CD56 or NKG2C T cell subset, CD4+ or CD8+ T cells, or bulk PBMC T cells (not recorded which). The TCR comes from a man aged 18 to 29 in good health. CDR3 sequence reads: CATRLGANNEQFF.